These 24 T cell receptor beta chains originate from one sample sequenced in a study of T cell clonality in common variable immunodeficiency. Study-wide findings and caveats: Common variable immunodeficiency TCR beta sequences reportedly had fewer deletions and N-nucleotide insertions.

The antigens for these receptors are not known. Sequencing used immunoSEQ multiplex PCR; TCRdb keeps in-frame clones, though not all of them. The sample contains under 20,000 clones, none of them singletons. Specimen: peripheral blood mononuclear cells. The receptors were gathered from a human donor with common variable immunodeficiency.

This clone appeared a few times. Read data end 3 residues before the CDR3 end; the end is taken from the germline J gene. V usage is TRBV18 and J usage is TRBJ1-2; 12 bases are shared with TRBD1. There are 17 residues in the CDR3. Trimming at V came to 4 bases and at J to 4 bases, leaving 10 bases not matched to a gene. Germline CDR1 and CDR2: KGHSH and LQKENI. The CDR3 DNA, read in part, is TGTGCCAGCTCACAACCGGGACAGGGGGCGCGTGGCTATGGC. Amino acids: CASSQPGQGARGYG. The full-length CDR3 reads as CASSQPGQGARGYGYTF. Together with reference TRBV18 and TRBJ1-2, the CDR3 gives the full variable domain: NAGVMQNPRHLVRRRGQEARLRCSPMKGHSHVYWYRQLPEEGLKFMVYLQKENIIDESGMPKERFSAEFPKEGPSILRIQQVVRGDSAAYFCASSQPGQGARGYGYTFGSGTRLTVV.

CDR3 sequence: CASSLGGGRNEKLFF. CDR3 DNA (partial): TGTGCCAGCAGTTTAGGAGGGGGCAGAAATGAAAAA. The chain uses TRBV2 and TRBJ1-4; 7 bases fit TRBD1. The sequenced fragment ends 3 residues before the CDR3 boundary, so the rest is inferred from the germline J gene. CDR1 and CDR2 from the germline V gene are SNHLY and FYNNEI. The junction had 8 bases not matched to a gene; V was cut back by 5 bases and J by 5 bases. The CDR3 length is 15 residues.

Ten or more counts support this clone. Sequencing ends 3 residues short of the CDR3 end; the germline J gene provides the rest. The chain has TRBV19 and TRBJ1-4; D is possibly TRBD1 (5 bases). Germline values: CDR1 LNHDA, CDR2 SQIVND (reference sequence). This CDR3 has 14 amino acids. Trimming stripped 6 bases from V and 3 bases from J, with 11 bases between. CDR3 bases read: TGTGCCAGTAGGGTGCGAGGGGCTAATGAAAAA. It encodes CASRVRGANEK. The full CDR3 reads CASRVRGANEKLFF.

In this sample, this clone turned up many times. The observed sequence ends 3 residues before the CDR3 terminus, with the missing tail filled in from the germline J gene. This sequence joins TRBV20-1 and TRBJ2-7; 8 nucleotides line up with TRBD1. Germline V gene data show CDR1 as DFQATT and CDR2 as SNEGSKA (reference sequence). The V gene end was trimmed by 1 base and the J gene end by 2 bases; junction bases not matched to a gene: 4. This CDR3 has 14 residues. CDR3 sequence reads: CSARGGTGTYEQYF. Partial CDR3 DNA: TGCAGTGCTAGAGGGGGGACAGGAACCTACGAG.

This clone was recorded many times. The CDR3 end lies 3 residues beyond the end of the read and is filled in from the germline J gene. The chain combines TRBV4-1 with TRBJ2-7, with 9 bases fitting TRBD1. The CDR3 is 17 residues long. V lost 0 bases to trimming and J lost 0 bases; unmatched junction nucleotides: 6. Germline-derived CDR1 and CDR2 are MGHRA and YSYEKL. The sequenced part of the CDR3 DNA is TGCGCCAGCAGCCAAGATTGGGTGGGACAGGGCTCCTACGAG. Translation: CASSQDWVGQGSYE. The full CDR3 is CASSQDWVGQGSYEQYF.

In its sample, this clone was seen many times. Coverage ceases 3 residues before the CDR3 finishes, and the germline J gene fills in the end. This chain uses TRBV5-6 with TRBJ1-4; D is unclear. Germline CDR1 and CDR2: SGHDT and YYEEEE. V lost 1 base, J lost 1 base, and 5 bases lay in between. CDR3 size: 14 residues. Incomplete CDR3 DNA: TGTGCCAGCAGCTTGTACGGAACTAATGAAAAA. Protein: CASSLYGTNEK. The full-length CDR3 reads as CASSLYGTNEKLFF.

In regard to this clone: The read falls 3 residues short of the CDR3 end, and the missing part is taken from the germline J gene. This chain connects TRBV20-1 to TRBJ2-7; TRBD1 aligns across 7 bases. CDR1 is DFQATT and CDR2 is SNEGSKA in the germline V gene (reference sequence). V gave up 5 bases and J gave up 4 bases; unmatched junction bases: 8. The CDR3 covers 13 residues. CDR3 protein: CSAPSDRSYEQYF. The sequenced part of the CDR3 DNA is TGCAGTGCTCCCTCGGACAGGTCATACGAG.

Details on this clone: The read terminates 3 residues ahead of where the CDR3 ends, so the germline J gene completes it. The chain employs TRBV13 and TRBJ2-7; 16 bases match TRBD2. Germline CDR1 PRHDT, CDR2 FYEKMQ (reference sequence). J was trimmed by 0 bases and V by 4 bases; bases with no gene match: 3. This CDR3 has 17 residues. The CDR3 here is CASSWGTSGGGSYEQYF. The CDR3 DNA, read in part, is TGTGCCAGCAGCTGGGGGACTAGCGGGGGGGGCTCCTACGAG.

This clone was seen many times. Partial CDR3 DNA: TGTGCCAGCAGCTTGACACCTACCGGGGAG. This codes for CASSLTPTGE. The whole CDR3 sequence reads CASSLTPTGELFF. The chain uses TRBV7-3 and TRBJ2-2, with D uncertain. The CDR3 end lies 3 residues beyond the end of the read and is filled in from the germline J gene. This CDR3 comprises 13 residues. V lost 3 bases, J lost 5 bases, and 7 bases lay in between. Germline CDR1 and CDR2: SGHTA and FQGTGA.

About this clone: Read data end 3 residues before the CDR3 end; the end is taken from the germline J gene. The rearrangement joins TRBV18 to TRBJ1-6; 7 positions agree with TRBD1. Unmatched junction bases numbered 7, after V lost 6 bases and J lost 8 bases. Germline V CDR1 and CDR2: KGHSH, LQKENI. This CDR3 is built from 14 residues. The sequenced part of the CDR3 DNA is TGTGCCAGCTCGAAGCCAGGGGGGTATTCACCC. It is translated as CASSKPGGYSP. The entire CDR3 protein reads CASSKPGGYSPLHF.

This clone was seen a handful of times. The DNA ends 3 residues before the CDR3 does, and the rest of the CDR3 is filled in from the germline J gene. This chain joins TRBV18 and TRBJ1-2, with unresolved D. Germline values: CDR1 KGHSH, CDR2 LQKENI. Trimming shortened V by 5 bases and J by 0 bases, and 16 bases separated the two germline ends. The CDR3 totals 16 residues. The CDR3 loop is CASSAGFDLANYGYTF. CDR3 DNA (partial): TGTGCCAGCTCAGCGGGATTTGACTTAGCTAACTATGGC.

This clone was picked up many times. The CDR3 end is not reached by the read, which stops 3 residues before it; the germline J gene fills it in. J is TRBJ2-2 and V is TRBV19, with 8 nucleotides matching TRBD1. CDR3 size: 14 residues. Germline CDR1 is LNHDA and CDR2 is SQIVND (reference sequence). The J segment lost 5 bases and the V segment lost 4 bases, leaving 3 bases of the junction unmatched. CDR3 DNA (partial): TGTGCCAGTAGTACCTGGACAGGGACCGGGGAG. Translated: CASSTWTGTGE. The CDR3, in full, reads CASSTWTGTGELFF.

Of note for this clone: With the read ending 3 residues before the CDR3 end, the germline J gene is used to fill in that end. Different DNA sequences within this sample yield the same CDR3. V is TRBV7-9 and J is TRBJ1-1; D is uncertain. The germline V gene has CDR1 SEHNR and CDR2 FQNEAQ (reference sequence). There are 11 residues in the CDR3. The CDR3 region is CASSWQREAFF. CDR3 DNA, as far as it was read: TGTGCCAGCTCTTGGCAGAGGGAA.

About this clone: Read sequence stops 3 residues before the CDR3 end, and the germline J gene provides the missing end. The genes are TRBV19 and TRBJ1-5; 10 positions match TRBD1. The germline CDR1 and CDR2 sequences are LNHDA and SQIVND (reference sequence). The V and J ends lost 5 bases and 6 bases, in that order; junction bases with no gene match: 7. The CDR3 covers 15 residues. CDR3 sequence reads: CASSPTGGASQPQHF. The CDR3 bases that were read are TGTGCCAGTAGTCCGACAGGGGGCGCGAGTCAGCCC.

This clone was recorded a few times. The read falls 3 residues short of the CDR3 end, and the missing part is taken from the germline J gene. V gene TRBV5-5 combines with J gene TRBJ1-5, with a tentative D call TRBD1 (5 bases). This CDR3 is built from 15 residues. The germline V gene has CDR1 SGHKS and CDR2 YYEKEE (reference sequence). The ends were cut back, 0 bases at V and 9 bases at J, with 16 bases in the middle. The sequenced part of the CDR3 DNA is TGTGCCAGCAGCTTGGCCGTGTCAGGGATCGGGCCC. Translated: CASSLAVSGIGP. The CDR3 in its entirety is CASSLAVSGIGPQHF. The complete variable domain, with remaining parts taken from reference TRBV5-5 and TRBJ1-5, reads DAGVTQSPTHLIKTRGQQVTLRCSPISGHKSVSWYQQVLGQGPQFIFQYYEKEERGRGNFPDRFSARQFPNYSSELNVNALLLGDSALYLCASSLAVSGIGPQHFGDGTRLSIL.

This clone was seen more than once but under ten times. The read falls 3 residues short of the CDR3 end, and the missing part is taken from the germline J gene. The V call is TRBV7-2, the J call TRBJ2-3, with TRBD1 matching over 7 bases. V lost 5 bases to trimming and J lost 5 bases; unmatched junction nucleotides: 10. Germline CDR1 and CDR2: SGHTA and FQGNSA. The CDR3 is made up of 15 amino acids. CDR3 DNA, as far as it was read: TGTGCCAGCAGCCTTTCACAGGGGCGTAGAGATACG. Encoded protein: CASSLSQGRRDT. The entire CDR3 is CASSLSQGRRDTQYF.

This clone was found a few times. The read terminates 3 residues before the CDR3 end, so the remaining end is supplied by the germline J gene. V usage is TRBV6-2 or TRBV6-3 and J usage is TRBJ2-1; D perhaps matches TRBD1 (5 bases). The V end lost 10 bases, the J end lost 5 bases, and 21 bases lay between the germline ends. The germline V gene encodes CDR1 MNHEY and CDR2 SVGEGT. This CDR3 has 15 residues. This CDR3 is CATRPQGAVHNEQFF. The part of the CDR3 DNA that was read is TGTGCCACCAGGCCCCAAGGGGCAGTCCACAATGAG.

This clone was counted between two and nine times. The CDR3 is cut off 3 residues early in the read; its end comes from the germline J gene. This chain links TRBV19 with TRBJ1-5, with 10 bases lining up with TRBD1. Germline-derived CDR1 and CDR2 are LNHDA and SQIVND (reference sequence). The V gene end was trimmed by 4 bases and the J gene end by 4 bases; junction bases not matched to a gene: 7. The CDR3 covers 16 residues. CDR3 DNA (partial): TGTGCCAGTAGTACGACAGGGGGCCCATCAAATCAGCCC. Its protein is CASSTTGGPSNQP. The entire CDR3 reads CASSTTGGPSNQPQHF.

There are a few counts of this clone. The read ends 3 residues early relative to the CDR3; the germline J gene fills the gap. The chain has TRBV18 and TRBJ2-7; D perhaps matches TRBD1 (6 bases). The V end was cut by 5 bases, the J end by 1 base, with 12 bases between. Germline CDR1 reads KGHSH; CDR2 reads LQKENI. This CDR3 spans 14 amino acids. The DNA read from the CDR3 is TGTGCCAGCTCAAACCGGGACATTTCCTACGAG. Protein product: CASSNRDISYE. The whole CDR3 reads CASSNRDISYEQYF.

This clone has ten or more counts. The read ends 3 residues before the CDR3 terminus; that terminus is restored from the germline J gene. The chain joins TRBV7-2 to TRBJ2-7; D gene uncertain. The CDR3 contains 14 residues. V was pared by 8 bases and J by 2 bases, with 16 bases between. CDR1 and CDR2 (germline): SGHTA, FQGNSA. The CDR3 spells CASAKVAGTYEQYF. The sequenced CDR3 bases are TGTGCCAGCGCGAAGGTGGCAGGAACCTACGAG.

Notes on this clone: The read terminates 3 residues before the CDR3 end, so the remaining end is supplied by the germline J gene. This chain uses TRBV18 with TRBJ1-2; TRBD1 matches 8 bases. Germline values: CDR1 KGHSH, CDR2 LQKENI. The CDR3 is 13 residues long. V was pared by 4 bases and J by 6 bases, with 4 bases of the junction left unmatched. Here the CDR3 reads CASSQQGDDGYTF. The covered CDR3 bases are TGTGCCAGCTCACAACAGGGGGATGATGGC.

This clone was detected only a few times. The missing CDR3 end, 3 residues past where the read stops, is filled in from the germline J gene. The chain links TRBV6-2 or TRBV6-3 to TRBJ2-1; TRBD2 aligns across 7 bases. The CDR3 is 13 residues long. V gave up 10 bases and J gave up 5 bases; unmatched junction bases: 8. CDR1 is MNHEY, CDR2 SVGEGT, per germline. CDR3 sequence: CATRTSGNNEQFF. CDR3 DNA, as far as it was read: TGTGCCACTAGGACTAGTGGGAACAATGAG.

This clone was found a few times. The CDR3 extends 3 residues past the end of the read, so its final part is completed from the germline J gene. The chain combines TRBV7-9 with TRBJ2-1, with D uncertain. The germline CDR1 and CDR2 sequences are SEHNR and FQNEAQ (reference sequence). The CDR3 runs 14 residues. Trimming removed 6 bases from V and 0 bases from J, with 9 bases in between. The CDR3 reads CASRRLSSYNEQFF. Partial CDR3 DNA: TGTGCCAGCAGGCGACTGAGCTCCTACAATGAG.

This clone has just a few counts. The read ends 3 residues early relative to the CDR3; the germline J gene fills the gap. The chain links TRBV7-2 to TRBJ1-5; D is unresolved. This CDR3 is built from 13 residues. V lost 8 bases and J 4 bases, leaving 12 bases between the germline ends. Germline V gives CDR1 SGHTA, CDR2 FQGNSA. CDR3: CASGLRGNQPQHF. The covered CDR3 bases are TGTGCCAGCGGACTCCGTGGGAATCAGCCC.